One T cell receptor (beta chain) is described in this entry. The antigen is not known. This CDR3 region has 21 residues. Across several immunoSEQ plates, the genomic DNA of each subset was split evenly. Here immunoSEQ multiplex PCR was the method, and the copy in TCRdb shows in-frame clones only, minus some. The sample lists about 600,000 clones, roughly 98% occurring once. Terminally differentiated effector memory CD45RA+ cells were excluded from the naive CD8 cells, which were CD45RO-negative and positively selected for CCR7. The data stem from a study of shared clonotypes between healthy human individuals. Study-level background: For every donor, three CD4 naive, three CD4 memory, two CD8 naive and one CD8 memory plates were used.

The study, taken as a whole, reports: Shared clonotypes across all four donors exceeded non-shared ones in generation probability.

The chain carries TRBV21-1 and TRBJ1-1. TRBV21-1 is a listed pseudogene. The sequence came from a man aged 30-40 years in good health. What was sequenced was naive CD8+ T cells sorted from blood. CDR3 residues: CASSKVPIRRGHNPPLCLAFF. The CDR3, as DNA: TGTGCCAGCAGCAAAGTCCCAATTCGGCGGGGGCATAACCCCCCCCTTTGTCTTGCTTTCTTT.